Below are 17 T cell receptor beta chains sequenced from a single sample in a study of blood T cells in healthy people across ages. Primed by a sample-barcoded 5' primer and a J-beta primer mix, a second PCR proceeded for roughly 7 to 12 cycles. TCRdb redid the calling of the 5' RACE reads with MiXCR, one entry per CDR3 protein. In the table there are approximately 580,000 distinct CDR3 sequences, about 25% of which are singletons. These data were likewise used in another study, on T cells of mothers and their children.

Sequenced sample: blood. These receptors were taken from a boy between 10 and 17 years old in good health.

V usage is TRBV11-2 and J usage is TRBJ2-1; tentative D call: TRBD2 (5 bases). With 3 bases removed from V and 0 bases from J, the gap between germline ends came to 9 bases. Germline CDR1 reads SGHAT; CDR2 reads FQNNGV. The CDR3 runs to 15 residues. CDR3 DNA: TGTGCCAGCAGCTTCGGGGTCGGCTCCTACAATGAGCAGTTCTTC. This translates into CASSFGVGSYNEQFF.

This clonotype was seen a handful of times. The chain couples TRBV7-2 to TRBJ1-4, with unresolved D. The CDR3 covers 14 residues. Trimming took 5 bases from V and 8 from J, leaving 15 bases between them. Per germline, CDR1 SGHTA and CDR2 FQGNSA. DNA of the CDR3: TGTGCCAGCAGCCAGGACGGTAGCCCCGAAAAACTGTTTTTT. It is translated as CASSQDGSPEKLFF.

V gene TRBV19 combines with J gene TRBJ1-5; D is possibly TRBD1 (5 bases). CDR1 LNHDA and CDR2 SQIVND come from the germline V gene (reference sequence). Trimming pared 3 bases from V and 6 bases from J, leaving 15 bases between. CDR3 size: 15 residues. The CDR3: CASSMAQGGTQPQHF. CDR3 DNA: TGTGCCAGTAGTATGGCGCAGGGTGGGACTCAGCCCCAGCATTTT.

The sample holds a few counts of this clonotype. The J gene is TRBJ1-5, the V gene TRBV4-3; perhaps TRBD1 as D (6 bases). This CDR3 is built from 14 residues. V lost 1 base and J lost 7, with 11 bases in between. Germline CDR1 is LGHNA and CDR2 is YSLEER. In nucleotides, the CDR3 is TGCGCCAGCAGCCAAGGGGTCGGGGGCCAGCCCCAGCATTTT. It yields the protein CASSQGVGGQPQHF.

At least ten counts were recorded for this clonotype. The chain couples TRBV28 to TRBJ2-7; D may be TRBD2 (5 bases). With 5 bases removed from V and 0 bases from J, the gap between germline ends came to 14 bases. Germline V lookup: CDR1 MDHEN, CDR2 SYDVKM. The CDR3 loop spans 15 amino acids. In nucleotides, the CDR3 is TGTGCCAGCAGTCTAAGCGTACTAGTCTCCTACGAGCAGTACTTC. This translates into CASSLSVLVSYEQYF.

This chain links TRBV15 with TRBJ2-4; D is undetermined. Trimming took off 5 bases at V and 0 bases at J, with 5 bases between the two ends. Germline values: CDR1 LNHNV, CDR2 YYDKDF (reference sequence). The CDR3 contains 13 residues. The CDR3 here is CATSPLAKNIQYF. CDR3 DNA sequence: TGTGCCACCAGCCCCCTAGCCAAAAACATTCAGTACTTC.

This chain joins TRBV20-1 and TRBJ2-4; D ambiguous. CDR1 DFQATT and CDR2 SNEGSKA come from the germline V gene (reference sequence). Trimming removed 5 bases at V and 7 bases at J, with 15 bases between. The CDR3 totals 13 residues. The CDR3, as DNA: TGCAGTGCTCTTTTCTCAAACGGGAACATTCAGTACTTC. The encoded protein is CSALFSNGNIQYF.

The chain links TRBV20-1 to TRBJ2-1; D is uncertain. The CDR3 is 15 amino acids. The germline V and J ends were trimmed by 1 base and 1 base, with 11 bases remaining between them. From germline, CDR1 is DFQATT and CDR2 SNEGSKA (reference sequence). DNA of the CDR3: TGCAGTGCTAGAGCCCAGCAAGGGTCCTACAATGAGCAGTTCTTC. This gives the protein CSARAQQGSYNEQFF.

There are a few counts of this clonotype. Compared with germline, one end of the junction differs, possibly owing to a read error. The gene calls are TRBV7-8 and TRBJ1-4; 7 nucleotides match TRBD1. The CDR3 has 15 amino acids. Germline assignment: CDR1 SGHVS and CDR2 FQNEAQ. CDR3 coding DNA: TGTGCCAGCAGCCCCCGGGACAGCAGAAATGAAAAACTGTCTTTT. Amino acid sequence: CASSPRDSRNEKLSF.

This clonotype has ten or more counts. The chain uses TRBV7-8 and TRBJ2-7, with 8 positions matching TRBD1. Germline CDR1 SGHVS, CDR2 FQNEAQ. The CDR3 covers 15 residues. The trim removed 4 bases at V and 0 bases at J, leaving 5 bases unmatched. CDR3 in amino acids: CASSSGQGSSYEQYF. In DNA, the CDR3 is TGTGCCAGCAGCTCTGGACAGGGCAGCTCCTACGAGCAGTACTTC.

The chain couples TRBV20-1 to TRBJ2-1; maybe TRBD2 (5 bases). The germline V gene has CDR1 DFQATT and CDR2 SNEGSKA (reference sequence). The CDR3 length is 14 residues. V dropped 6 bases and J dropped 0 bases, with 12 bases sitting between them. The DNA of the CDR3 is TGCAGTGCCGACCCGGGGAGCTCCTACAATGAGCAGTTCTTC. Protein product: CSADPGSSYNEQFF.

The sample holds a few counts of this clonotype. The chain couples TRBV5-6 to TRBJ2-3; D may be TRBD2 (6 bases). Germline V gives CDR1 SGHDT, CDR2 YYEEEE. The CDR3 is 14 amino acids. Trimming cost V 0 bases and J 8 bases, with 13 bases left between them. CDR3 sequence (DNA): TGTGCCAGCAGCTTGGGGGGACTCAGGAGTACGCAGTATTTT. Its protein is CASSLGGLRSTQYF.

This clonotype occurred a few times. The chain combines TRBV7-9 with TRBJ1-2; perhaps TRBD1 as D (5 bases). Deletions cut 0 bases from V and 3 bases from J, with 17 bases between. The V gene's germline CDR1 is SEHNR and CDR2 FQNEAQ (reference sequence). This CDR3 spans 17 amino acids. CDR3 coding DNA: TGTGCCAGCAGCTTAGCCCTTCTCAAGGGGAGCGACTATGGCTACACCTTC. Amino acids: CASSLALLKGSDYGYTF.

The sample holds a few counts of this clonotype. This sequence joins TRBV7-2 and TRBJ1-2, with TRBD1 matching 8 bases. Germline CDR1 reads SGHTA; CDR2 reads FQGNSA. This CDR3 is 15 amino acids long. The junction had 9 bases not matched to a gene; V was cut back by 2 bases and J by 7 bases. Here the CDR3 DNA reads TGTGCCAGCAGCTTACCGCAGGGGGCGATTGGTGGCTACACCTTC. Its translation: CASSLPQGAIGGYTF.

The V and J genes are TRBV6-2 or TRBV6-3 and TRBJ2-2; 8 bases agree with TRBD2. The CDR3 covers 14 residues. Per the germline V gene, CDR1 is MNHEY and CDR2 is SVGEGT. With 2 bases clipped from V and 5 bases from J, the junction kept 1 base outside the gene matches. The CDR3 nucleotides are TGTGCCAGCAGTTACCAGCGGGGGACCGGGGAGCTGTTTTTT. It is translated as CASSYQRGTGELFF.

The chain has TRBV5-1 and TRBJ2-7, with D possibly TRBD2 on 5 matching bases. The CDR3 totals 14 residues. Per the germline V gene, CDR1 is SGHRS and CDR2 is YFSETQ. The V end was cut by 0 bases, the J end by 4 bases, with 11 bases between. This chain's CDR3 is CASSLAAVAYEQYF. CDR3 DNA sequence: TGCGCCAGCAGCTTGGCAGCGGTGGCGTACGAGCAGTACTTC.

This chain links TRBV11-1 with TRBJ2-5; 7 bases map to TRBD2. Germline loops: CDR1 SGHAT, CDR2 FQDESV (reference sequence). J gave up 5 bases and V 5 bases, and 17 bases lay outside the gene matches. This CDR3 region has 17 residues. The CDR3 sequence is CASSHGGDDSHLETQYF. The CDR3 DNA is TGTGCCAGCAGCCATGGGGGGGATGACAGTCATCTGGAGACCCAGTACTTC.